Each of the 30 T cell receptor beta chains below was sequenced from the same sample in a study of breast tumors, draining lymph nodes, adjacent tissues. A single record per CDR3 protein comes from TCRdb applying MiXCR to the multiplex PCR reads. Of tens of thousands of distinct CDR3 sequences in the sample, around 45% were seen once. The sequencing input was breast tumor tissue. The receptors were gathered from a female donor with breast cancer. Some clones in this sample may be carry-over from other donors' samples.

V gene TRBV9 combines with J gene TRBJ2-3; TRBD2 matches at 9 bases. Germline V gene lookup returns CDR1 SGDLS and CDR2 YYNGEE. Unmatched junction bases numbered 4, after V lost 2 bases and J lost 3 bases. The CDR3 has 15 amino acids. CDR3 residues: CASSVTSGLTDTQYF. For the CDR3, the DNA is TGTGCCAGCAGCGTGACTAGCGGTTTAACAGATACGCAGTATTTT.

In the case of this clonotype: No conserved phenylalanine or tryptophan is present at the end of the CDR3, so a read error is the likely explanation. Because the CDR3's place on the DNA is in doubt, the DNA is left out and the CDR3 is given as listed by TCRdb. This chain joins TRBV2 and TRBJ1-2. From germline, CDR1 is SNHLY and CDR2 FYNNEI. Ends included, the CDR3 has 13 residues. CDR3 in amino acids: CASSETRRGWLHL.

Comments on this clonotype: The germline gene is not matched at one end of the junction; a read error may be the cause. The chain has TRBV15 and TRBJ1-4; no definite D call. Germline V CDR1 and CDR2: LNHNV, YYDKDF (reference sequence). The CDR3 spans 13 residues. CDR3 amino acids: CATSGDVCQQLFF. As DNA, the CDR3 is TGTGCCACCAGCGGAGATGTATGCCAGCAACTGTTTTTT. Full variable domain (outside the CDR3, taken from reference TRBV15 and TRBJ1-4): DAMVIQNPRYQVTQFGKPVTLSCSQTLNHNVMYWYQQKSSQAPKLLFHYYDKDFNNEADTPDNFQSRRPNTSFCFLDIRSPGLGDTAMYLCATSGDVCQQLFFGSGTQLSVL.

This clonotype was recorded many times. The V gene is TRBV4-2, the J gene TRBJ2-5; D is unclear. V lost 3 bases and J lost 3, with 8 bases in between. The CDR3 spans 13 residues. Germline CDR1 LGHNA, CDR2 YNFKEQ. The CDR3 here is CASSQETEETQYF. DNA for the CDR3: TGTGCCAGCAGCCAGGAGACGGAAGAGACCCAGTACTTC.

At least ten counts were recorded for this clonotype. The V call is TRBV20-1, the J call TRBJ2-3; TRBD2 aligns across 7 bases. The CDR3 consists of 15 residues. Germline V gives CDR1 DFQATT, CDR2 SNEGSKA (reference sequence). Trimming at V came to 5 bases and at J to 4 bases, leaving 12 bases not matched to a gene. The CDR3 spells CSARGAGLGADTQYF. CDR3 sequence (DNA): TGCAGTGCTCGGGGAGCGGGACTCGGTGCAGATACGCAGTATTTT.

A word on this clonotype: Its ends do not fully match the called genes, so a read error is possible. This chain joins TRBV5-1 and TRBJ1-1; D not resolved. Germline-derived CDR1 and CDR2 are SGHRS and YFSETQ. This CDR3 contains 12 residues. The CDR3 loop reads CTSSSLNTEAFF. The DNA for the CDR3 is TGCACCAGCAGCTCTCTAAACACTGAAGCTTTCTTT.

This clonotype was counted only a few times. The genes are TRBV9 and TRBJ1-4, with D maybe TRBD1 (5 bases). V lost 3 bases, J lost 2 bases, and 14 bases lay in between. Germline assignment: CDR1 SGDLS and CDR2 YYNGEE. The CDR3 extends over 16 amino acids. This CDR3 is CASSEGLKKTNEKLFF. The CDR3 nucleotides read TGTGCCAGCAGCGAGGGACTGAAGAAGACTAATGAAAAACTGTTTTTT.

The chain links TRBV20-1 to TRBJ2-1; D might be TRBD2 (6 bases). V lost 6 bases and J 1 base, leaving 13 bases between the germline ends. CDR1 and CDR2 (germline): DFQATT, SNEGSKA (reference sequence). This CDR3 is 14 amino acids long. CDR3 DNA: TGCAGTGCGGAACCGGGACTTTCCTACAATGAGCAGTTCTTC. Its protein product is CSAEPGLSYNEQFF.

J is TRBJ2-1 and V is TRBV29-1; 9 positions match TRBD1. V shed 7 bases, J shed 6 bases, and the junction held 13 bases outside the gene matches. This CDR3 is 15 amino acids long. Germline values: CDR1 SQVTM, CDR2 ANQGSEA. The CDR3 DNA follows: TGCAGCGCCGGGACAGGGTGGATATCTGGCAATGAGCAGTTCTTC. Translation gives CSAGTGWISGNEQFF.

V usage is TRBV28 and J usage is TRBJ1-2, with D unresolved. The CDR3 spans 15 residues. Germline CDR1 is MDHEN and CDR2 is SYDVKM. Trimming took 5 bases from V and 5 from J, leaving 18 bases between them. DNA for the CDR3: TGTGCCAGCAGTCGCTCTTCACGCGGGCGGTATGGCTACACCTTC. Residues: CASSRSSRGRYGYTF.

This chain links TRBV10-3 with TRBJ1-2; TRBD1 matches 7 bases. CDR3 size: 16 residues. V was pared by 4 bases and J by 5 bases, with 13 bases of the junction left unmatched. Germline loops: CDR1 ENHRY, CDR2 SYGVKD. The CDR3 bases are TGTGCCATCAGTGTGCGGGCGGGACAGAACGAATATGGCTACACCTTC. This translates into CAISVRAGQNEYGYTF.

Comment on this clonotype: An end of the junction differs from the germline gene, which may be a read error. V gene TRBV5-1 combines with J gene TRBJ2-3, with a tentative D call TRBD2 (6 bases). CDR3 length: 15 amino acids. Per germline, CDR1 SGHRS and CDR2 YFSETQ. CDR3 bases: TGCGCCAGCGGCTTGGGGACTGTTAGCGCAGATACGCAGTATTTT. Amino acid sequence: CASGLGTVSADTQYF.

The chain has TRBV7-6 and TRBJ2-7; 8 nucleotides match TRBD1. Germline CDR1 and CDR2: SGHVS and FNYEAQ. This CDR3 comprises 14 residues. V lost 4 bases and J lost 4; bases outside the gene matches: 6. The CDR3 bases are TGTGCCAGCAGCTCATGGACAGGGTCGTACGAGCAGTACTTC. This gives the protein CASSSWTGSYEQYF.

This clonotype was picked up many times. This sequence joins TRBV7-2 and TRBJ1-2; D gene unclear. Per germline, CDR1 SGHTA and CDR2 FQGNSA. This CDR3 region has 13 residues. Trimming shortened V by 2 bases and J by 8 bases, and 12 bases separated the two germline ends. CDR3 sequence (DNA): TGTGCCAGCAGCTTAACTGTCAGAGACGGCTACACCTTC. Translation: CASSLTVRDGYTF.

DNA for the CDR3: TGTGCCAGCAAAAGGGGGACCCAGCATTTT. This encodes CASKRGTQHF. The V and J genes are TRBV9 and TRBJ1-5, with TRBD1 as a possible D gene (6 bases). The germline gives CDR1 SGDLS, CDR2 YYNGEE. The ends were cut back, 6 bases at V and 11 bases at J, with 9 bases in the middle. The CDR3 has 10 residues.

The V gene is TRBV7-2, the J gene TRBJ1-5, with D unresolved. Germline values: CDR1 SGHTA, CDR2 FQGNSA. The CDR3 runs to 14 residues. Trimming took off 6 bases at V and 2 bases at J, with 11 bases between the two ends. The CDR3 DNA sequence: TGTGCCAGCAGGGGAGGGTTTGGCAATCAGCCCCAGCATTTT. It yields the protein CASRGGFGNQPQHF.

As for this clonotype: Germline and junction disagree at one end, which may indicate a read error. The chain combines TRBV7-2 with TRBJ1-3, with 9 bases fitting TRBD1. Germline lookup yields CDR1 SGHTA and CDR2 FQGNSA. CDR3 length: 13 residues. CDR3 in amino acids: CASRRQGDITVYF. CDR3 nucleotide sequence: TGTGCCAGCAGACGACAGGGGGATATCACCGTATATTTT.

The DNA for the CDR3 is TGTGCCAGCAGCTTACGGTCCTCGCGGGGCGGCTTTCAGCCCCAGCATTTT. Translating it yields CASSLRSSRGGFQPQHF. The genes are TRBV7-2 and TRBJ1-5, with TRBD1 as a possible D gene (5 bases). Trimming cost V 2 bases and J 6 bases, with 20 bases left between them. The CDR3 covers 17 residues. Per germline, CDR1 SGHTA and CDR2 FQGNSA.

This clonotype was seen many times. The chain couples TRBV5-1 to TRBJ2-1; 8 bases align to TRBD1. V lost 3 bases, J lost 4 bases, and 6 bases stayed unmatched. Germline V gives CDR1 SGHRS, CDR2 YFSETQ. This CDR3 has 15 amino acids. This chain's CDR3 is CASSYTGGRYNEQFF. The CDR3 DNA follows: TGCGCCAGCAGCTACACAGGGGGGAGGTACAATGAGCAGTTCTTC.

This clonotype was counted only a few times. The rearrangement uses TRBV28 and TRBJ1-4; 9 bases are a match to TRBD1. V dropped 5 bases and J dropped 8; count of bases not matched to a gene: 12. Germline loops: CDR1 MDHEN, CDR2 SYDVKM. The CDR3 loop spans 16 amino acids. CDR3 region: CASSITPGQGGEKLFF. The DNA of the CDR3 is TGTGCCAGCAGTATAACCCCGGGACAGGGCGGAGAAAAACTGTTTTTT.

The chain couples TRBV11-2 to TRBJ2-3; 8 bases match TRBD2. The CDR3 length is 15 residues. Trimming removed 0 bases from V and 4 bases from J; junction bases left unmatched: 3. In germline, CDR1 is SGHAT, CDR2 FQNNGV. CDR3 nucleotides: TGTGCCAGCAGCTTAGACGGGGGGGGCGCAGATACGCAGTATTTT. Translated: CASSLDGGGADTQYF.

This chain joins TRBV11-3 and TRBJ2-6, with D unclear. Trimming cost V 0 bases and J 8 bases, with 8 bases left between them. Germline V gives CDR1 SGHNT, CDR2 YENEEA. This CDR3 region has 14 residues. CDR3 loop: CASSLETASNVLTF. Here the CDR3 DNA reads TGTGCCAGCAGCTTAGAGACGGCGTCCAACGTCCTGACTTTC.

The rearrangement uses TRBV5-1 and TRBJ2-7, with 7 bases matching TRBD2. The CDR3 has 13 amino acids. Germline loops: CDR1 SGHRS, CDR2 YFSETQ. Trimming took 4 bases from V and 3 from J; bases not matched to a gene: 4. The CDR3 DNA is TGCGCCAGCAGCCCAGCGGGGTTCTACGAGCAGTACTTC. This gives the protein CASSPAGFYEQYF. The variable domain in full, completed from reference TRBV5-1 and TRBJ2-7, reads KAGVTQTPRYLIKTRGQQVTLSCSPISGHRSVSWYQQTPGQGLQFLFEYFSETQRNKGNFPGRFSGRQFSNSRSEMNVSTLELGDSALYLCASSPAGFYEQYFGPGTRLTVT.

V and J are TRBV24-1 and TRBJ2-2; 10 bases are a match to TRBD1. Germline V gene data show CDR1 as KGHDR and CDR2 as SFDVKD. The CDR3 consists of 16 residues. V lost 4 bases and J lost 7; bases outside the gene matches: 8. The CDR3 DNA sequence: TGTGCCACCAGTGAGACCGGGACAGGGGCTCTCGGGGAGCTGTTTTTT. Amino acids: CATSETGTGALGELFF.

This clonotype was seen at least ten times. The chain employs TRBV7-2 and TRBJ1-6, with 9 bases identical to TRBD1. CDR1 SGHTA and CDR2 FQGNSA come from the germline V gene. CDR3 size: 15 residues. Trimming took 5 bases from V and 5 from J; bases not matched to a gene: 4. CDR3 sequence: CASSPRTGDNSPLHF. The CDR3 region has the DNA TGTGCCAGCAGCCCCAGGACAGGGGATAATTCACCCCTCCACTTT.

CDR3 sequence (DNA): TGTGCCAGCCTAGGACTAGCGGGAGAAGGTAATGAGCAGTTCTTC. It is translated as CASLGLAGEGNEQFF. J is TRBJ2-1 and V is TRBV2; 13 bases line up with TRBD2. CDR1 and CDR2 (germline): SNHLY, FYNNEI. This CDR3 is 15 amino acids long. V dropped 8 bases and J dropped 7; count of bases not matched to a gene: 8.

This clonotype was recorded many times. The chain links TRBV9 to TRBJ2-7; no firm D call. Trimming left V 0 bases short and J 0 bases short, with 10 bases between. This CDR3 comprises 15 residues. Per germline, CDR1 SGDLS and CDR2 YYNGEE. The CDR3 sequence: CASSVEDGRSYEQYF. The CDR3 region has the DNA TGTGCCAGCAGCGTAGAGGACGGACGCTCCTACGAGCAGTACTTC. The whole variable domain, filled in from reference TRBV9 and TRBJ2-7, reads DSGVTQTPKHLITATGQRVTLRCSPRSGDLSVYWYQQSLDQGLQFLIQYYNGEERAKGNILERFSAQQFPDLHSELNLSSLELGDSALYFCASSVEDGRSYEQYFGPGTRLTVT.

J is TRBJ2-1 and V is TRBV15; D call uncertain. This CDR3 comprises 15 residues. Trimming removed 4 bases at V and 0 bases at J, with 10 bases between. Germline assignment: CDR1 LNHNV and CDR2 YYDKDF (reference sequence). The CDR3 DNA reads as TGTGCCACCAGCACCCGATCGAGCTCCTACAATGAGCAGTTCTTC. As protein: CATSTRSSSYNEQFF.

This clonotype was detected many times. The V call is TRBV6-1, the J call TRBJ2-3; 10 positions agree with TRBD1. The trim removed 1 base at V and 6 bases at J, leaving 7 bases unmatched. CDR3 length: 16 residues. Germline-derived CDR1 and CDR2 are MNHNS and SASEGT. CDR3 in amino acids: CASSEVGTGDSDTQYF. As DNA, the CDR3 is TGTGCCAGCAGTGAAGTCGGGACAGGGGATTCTGATACGCAGTATTTT.

The chain combines TRBV7-9 with TRBJ2-2; 9 bases align to TRBD1. From germline, CDR1 is SEHNR and CDR2 FQNEAQ (reference sequence). The length of the CDR3 is 16 residues. The V segment lost 6 bases and the J segment 8 bases; nucleotides outside the gene matches: 13. CDR3 in amino acids: CASRGTGKCNRGELFF. In nucleotides, the CDR3 is TGTGCCAGCAGAGGGACAGGGAAGTGCAACCGGGGGGAGCTGTTTTTT.